This TCR beta chain was sequenced during a study of CD8 T cells in Susac syndrome. Random hexamers were used to reverse transcribe about 0.5 to 1 ug of RNA. TCRdb reprocessed the immunoSEQ multiplex PCR reads via MiXCR and lists one record per CDR3 protein. This table has about 90,000 distinct CDR3 sequences, roughly 96% appearing once. Per the germline V gene, CDR1 is SGHNT and CDR2 is YYREEE (reference sequence). The V segment lost 5 bases and the J segment 2 bases; nucleotides outside the gene matches: 5. This CDR3 region has 14 residues. V is TRBV5-4 and J is TRBJ2-5; the match to TRBD2 covers 8 bases. This TCR came from a human donor with Susac syndrome. Sequenced sample: CD8+ T cells from PBMCs. The CDR3 is CASSPGTSQETQYF. Here the CDR3 DNA reads TGTGCCAGCAGTCCGGGGACTAGTCAAGAGACCCAGTACTTC.